Below, 32 T cell receptor beta chains from the same sample are listed, as sequenced in a study of cytomegalovirus exposure and HLA in healthy donors. The repertoire was sequenced with immunoSEQ multiplex PCR; TCRdb's copy has only in-frame clones and lacks some. Altogether about 360,000 clones are present, roughly 89% being singletons, with the ten largest covering under 0.95%. The material sequenced was PBMCs. All receptors derive from a woman younger than 30 in good health and CMV-seronegative.

The chain joins TRBV11-2 to TRBJ2-7; 11 bases agree with TRBD2. Germline CDR1 SGHAT, CDR2 FQNNGV. The J segment lost 3 bases and the V segment lost 5 bases, leaving 12 bases of the junction unmatched. The CDR3 sequence is 17 residues long. The CDR3: CASSRPGTSGVIYEQYF. The CDR3 DNA follows: TGTGCCAGCAGCCGTCCCGGGACTAGCGGCGTCATCTACGAGCAGTACTTC.

This clone appeared a single time. The genes are TRBV28 and TRBJ2-1; D unresolved. This CDR3 comprises 14 residues. V was clipped by 1 base and J by 0 bases, with 4 bases between them. The germline V gene has CDR1 MDHEN and CDR2 SYDVKM. CDR3 sequence reads: CASSLSSSYNEQFF. CDR3 nucleotide sequence: TGTGCCAGCAGTTTATCCAGCTCCTACAATGAGCAGTTCTTC. Full variable domain (rest looked up from reference TRBV28 and TRBJ2-1): DVKVTQSSRYLVKRTGEKVFLECVQDMDHENMFWYRQDPGLGLRLIYFSYDVKMKEKGDIPEGYSVSREKKERFSLILESASTNQTSMYLCASSLSSSYNEQFFGPGTRLTVL.

The chain recombines TRBV9 with TRBJ2-7; D is unclear. Trimming removed 3 bases from V and 6 bases from J, with 10 bases in between. The CDR3 is made up of 12 amino acids. CDR1 is SGDLS, CDR2 YYNGEE, per germline. The CDR3 loop reads CASSDHGLEQYF. The CDR3 DNA sequence: TGTGCCAGCAGCGACCACGGTCTCGAGCAGTACTTC.

The genes are TRBV6-5 and TRBJ2-7; D is uncertain. In germline, CDR1 is MNHEY, CDR2 SVGAGI. Trimming stripped 11 bases from V and 0 bases from J, with 5 bases between. CDR3 length: 10 residues. This CDR3 is CAANSYEQYF. The CDR3 bases are TGTGCCGCGAACTCCTACGAGCAGTACTTC.

This rearrangement joins TRBV7-9 to TRBJ1-2; D unresolved. CDR3 length equals 16 residues. The V end was cut by 7 bases, the J end by 2 bases, with 20 bases between. The germline V gene encodes CDR1 SEHNR and CDR2 FQNEAQ (reference sequence). DNA of the CDR3: TGTGCCAGCAACCCCCCCGCAGCGATAGACAACTATGGCTACACCTTC. Its protein is CASNPPAAIDNYGYTF.

This chain connects TRBV2 to TRBJ1-4, with 8 positions matching TRBD1. J was trimmed by 5 bases and V by 5 bases; bases with no gene match: 13. The CDR3 contains 17 residues. Per germline, CDR1 SNHLY and CDR2 FYNNEI. CDR3 amino acids: CASSRYSSTGVNEKLFF. As DNA, the CDR3 is TGTGCCAGCAGTCGGTACTCGTCGACAGGGGTGAATGAAAAACTGTTTTTT.

This rearrangement joins TRBV13 to TRBJ1-1; D is ambiguous. CDR1 is PRHDT, CDR2 FYEKMQ, per germline (reference sequence). Trimming removed 3 bases from V and 3 bases from J, with 5 bases in between. This CDR3 region has 12 residues. This chain's CDR3 is CASSLRDTEAFF. For the CDR3, the DNA is TGTGCCAGCAGCTTGCGTGACACTGAAGCTTTCTTT.

This sequence joins TRBV4-1 and TRBJ2-7, with a tentative D call TRBD2 (5 bases). The CDR3 is 14 residues long. Germline V gene sequence: CDR1 MGHRA, CDR2 YSYEKL. V was pared by 4 bases and J by 0 bases, with 10 bases between. The DNA for the CDR3 is TGCGCCAGCAGCCTTTCGGACTCCTCCTACGAGCAGTACTTC. Translation gives CASSLSDSSYEQYF.

V and J are TRBV13 and TRBJ2-1, with D possibly matching TRBD1 (6 bases). Trimming took 4 bases from V and 0 from J, leaving 13 bases between them. CDR3 length equals 16 residues. CDR1 is PRHDT, CDR2 FYEKMQ, per germline (reference sequence). CDR3 protein: CASSSLDRSSYNEQFF. CDR3 sequence (DNA): TGTGCCAGCAGCTCCCTAGACAGGAGCTCCTACAATGAGCAGTTCTTC. Full variable domain (outside the CDR3, taken from reference TRBV13 and TRBJ2-1): AAGVIQSPRHLIKEKRETATLKCYPIPRHDTVYWYQQGPGQDPQFLISFYEKMQSDKGSIPDRFSAQQFSDYHSELNMSSLELGDSALYFCASSSLDRSSYNEQFFGPGTRLTVL.

The CDR3 DNA reads as TGTGCCATCGGGAGCTCCTACAATGAGCAGTTCTTC. Encoded protein: CAIGSSYNEQFF. The chain recombines TRBV27 with TRBJ2-1; tentative D call: TRBD2 (6 bases). V shed 10 bases and J shed 0 bases, with 7 bases lying between them. The CDR3 contains 12 residues. The germline V gene has CDR1 MNHEY and CDR2 SMNVEV (reference sequence).

The rearrangement links TRBV6-5 to TRBJ1-6; unclear D gene. Germline CDR1 is MNHEY and CDR2 is SVGAGI. CDR3 length equals 15 residues. Trimming took 7 bases from V and 0 from J, leaving 10 bases between them. The CDR3 nucleotides read TGTGCCAGCACTCGGGAAAGCTCCTATAATTCACCCCTCCACTTT. Protein product: CASTRESSYNSPLHF.

This chain joins TRBV5-1 and TRBJ2-2; D is possibly TRBD2 (6 bases). The germline gives CDR1 SGHRS, CDR2 YFSETQ. The CDR3 consists of 15 residues. V gave up 4 bases and J gave up 3 bases, with 13 bases separating them. CDR3 region: CASSPSWGDTGELFF. CDR3 bases: TGCGCCAGCAGCCCATCGTGGGGGGACACCGGGGAGCTGTTTTTT.

V gene TRBV9 combines with J gene TRBJ2-3; TRBD1 matches 8 bases. The CDR3 length is 15 residues. The junction had 8 bases not matched to a gene; V was cut back by 3 bases and J by 5 bases. In germline, CDR1 is SGDLS, CDR2 YYNGEE. The CDR3 is CASSAKTGVGDTQYF. Written as DNA, the CDR3 is TGTGCCAGCAGCGCCAAGACAGGGGTAGGAGATACGCAGTATTTT.

This chain joins TRBV19 and TRBJ1-1; no firm D call. The CDR3 runs 12 residues. With 3 bases removed from V and 8 bases from J, the gap between germline ends came to 10 bases. CDR1 is LNHDA and CDR2 is SQIVND in the germline V gene (reference sequence). CDR3 in DNA: TGTGCCAGTAGTATCCGAGGACTGGAAGCTTTCTTT. It specifies CASSIRGLEAFF.

This chain connects TRBV27 to TRBJ2-1, with D possibly TRBD2 on 5 matching bases. Germline loops: CDR1 MNHEY, CDR2 SMNVEV (reference sequence). The V end lost 6 bases, the J end lost 0 bases, and 9 bases lay between the germline ends. This CDR3 region has 14 residues. CDR3 DNA: TGTGCCAGCAGCGCGGGCGGCTCCTACAATGAGCAGTTCTTC. Translating gives CASSAGGSYNEQFF.

This chain joins TRBV4-2 and TRBJ2-3, with a weak D call TRBD1 (6 bases). Trimming cost V 4 bases and J 5 bases, with 16 bases left between them. The germline gives CDR1 LGHNA, CDR2 YNFKEQ. CDR3 size: 15 residues. CDR3 nucleotides: TGTGCCAGCAGCCCGGACAGTAGTTTAGGAGATACGCAGTATTTT. This sequence encodes CASSPDSSLGDTQYF.

This clone has only a few counts. The chain's CDR3 is CASSYSAWGPVYTF. CDR3 sequence (DNA): TGTGCCAGCAGTTACTCCGCTTGGGGGCCGGTCTACACCTTC. This chain connects TRBV6-5 to TRBJ1-2; D might be TRBD1 (6 bases). Germline V gene lookup returns CDR1 MNHEY and CDR2 SVGAGI. The CDR3 extends over 14 amino acids. Trimming took off 0 bases at V and 10 bases at J, with 15 bases between the two ends.

The DNA for the CDR3 is TGTGCCAGCAGCTTAAGGGGACGGGAGTCCGGGGAGCTGTTTTTT. This gives the protein CASSLRGRESGELFF. The chain carries TRBV7-6 and TRBJ2-2, with D perhaps TRBD2 (6 bases). CDR3 size: 15 residues. The V and J ends lost 2 bases and 6 bases respectively, with 13 bases between them. Germline V gives CDR1 SGHVS, CDR2 FNYEAQ.

This clone was observed a single time. This chain uses TRBV2 with TRBJ2-1; a possible D gene is TRBD2 (6 bases). There are 16 residues in the CDR3. V was shortened by 2 bases and J by 2 bases, with 13 bases between the two germline ends. The V gene's germline CDR1 is SNHLY and CDR2 FYNNEI. This chain's CDR3 is CASSELAGITYNEQFF. CDR3 bases: TGTGCCAGCAGTGAACTGGCGGGGATTACCTACAATGAGCAGTTCTTC. The full variable domain, its missing parts supplied by reference TRBV2 and TRBJ2-1, is EPEVTQTPSHQVTQMGQEVILRCVPISNHLYFYWYRQILGQKVEFLVSFYNNEISEKSEIFDDQFSVERPDGSNFTLKIRSTKLEDSAMYFCASSELAGITYNEQFFGPGTRLTVL.

This clone was seen a single time. The V and J genes are TRBV19 and TRBJ1-2; D is ambiguous. The CDR3 consists of 14 residues. Per the germline V gene, CDR1 is LNHDA and CDR2 is SQIVND (reference sequence). The germline V and J ends were trimmed by 3 bases and 8 bases, with 16 bases remaining between them. CDR3 coding DNA: TGTGCCAGTAGTATCGATGCGGGATTTGAGGGCTACACCTTC. Amino acid sequence: CASSIDAGFEGYTF.

There are a few counts of this clone. The same CDR3 is also encoded by other DNA sequences in this sample. The chain has TRBV7-9 and TRBJ1-5; D may be TRBD1 (6 bases). Germline V gene sequence: CDR1 SEHNR, CDR2 FQNEAQ (reference sequence). Between the trimmed V and J ends, which lost 5 bases and 1 base, there was a span of 9 bases. The CDR3 extends over 14 amino acids. The CDR3 DNA follows: TGTGCCAGCAGCAGTACAGGGAGCAATCAGCCCCAGCATTTT. Its protein is CASSSTGSNQPQHF.

The J gene is TRBJ1-2, the V gene TRBV30; 7 nucleotides line up with TRBD1. The CDR3 extends over 13 amino acids. The V gene's germline CDR1 is GTSNPN and CDR2 SVGIG (reference sequence). V trimming: 7 bases; J trimming: 3 bases; junction bases outside the gene matches: 8. The CDR3 DNA sequence: TGTGCCTACAAAGACAGGGTGTACTATGGCTACACCTTC. Translation: CAYKDRVYYGYTF.

This chain joins TRBV13 and TRBJ2-7; D is ambiguous. The CDR3 runs 13 residues. V lost 5 bases to trimming and J lost 5 bases, with 13 bases between them. Germline CDR1 is PRHDT and CDR2 is FYEKMQ (reference sequence). DNA of the CDR3: TGTGCCAGCAGCGAGCTTGGGCTACACGAGCAGTACTTC. Its protein product is CASSELGLHEQYF.

V and J are TRBV4-2 and TRBJ2-7; TRBD2 matches at 10 bases. This CDR3 contains 18 residues. Germline CDR1 LGHNA, CDR2 YNFKEQ. Germline trimming cut 0 bases from V and 4 bases from J; bases unmatched to any gene: 12. CDR3 bases: TGTGCCAGCAGCCAAGAGGTGGCTAGCGGGAGTAGGGTGTACGAGCAGTACTTC. Its protein product is CASSQEVASGSRVYEQYF.

The chain couples TRBV6-5 to TRBJ2-7, with TRBD1 identical over 7 bases. From germline, CDR1 is MNHEY and CDR2 SVGAGI. The CDR3 is 15 amino acids. V lost 6 bases and J lost 1; bases outside the gene matches: 9. CDR3 amino acids: CASRRDSSRSYEQYF. The CDR3, as DNA: TGTGCCAGCAGGAGGGACAGTTCTCGTTCCTACGAGCAGTACTTC.

This clone was picked up one time. The chain has TRBV7-9 and TRBJ1-1; TRBD1 is a possible D gene (5 bases). The CDR3 is 12 residues long. The germline gives CDR1 SEHNR, CDR2 FQNEAQ (reference sequence). Trimming cost V 7 bases and J 1 base, with 7 bases left between them. The CDR3 sequence: CASKQGNTEAFF. CDR3 nucleotides: TGTGCCAGCAAGCAGGGGAACACTGAAGCTTTCTTT.

This clone was seen only once. The chain is built from TRBV30 and TRBJ2-7; TRBD1 matches at 7 bases. This CDR3 has 13 residues. Germline-derived CDR1 and CDR2 are GTSNPN and SVGIG (reference sequence). V shed 1 base and J 3 bases; nucleotides not matched to a gene: 3. The CDR3 protein is CAWSGQGSYEQYF. CDR3 bases: TGTGCCTGGAGTGGACAGGGAAGCTACGAGCAGTACTTC.

The chain recombines TRBV28 with TRBJ2-5; tentative D call: TRBD2 (6 bases). CDR1 is MDHEN, CDR2 SYDVKM, per germline. The CDR3 is 13 residues long. Trimming stripped 6 bases from V and 7 bases from J, with 15 bases between. The CDR3 sequence: CASRISAGGTQYF. As DNA, the CDR3 is TGTGCCAGCAGGATCAGTGCCGGGGGGACCCAGTACTTC.

V usage is TRBV7-9 and J usage is TRBJ2-5, with 7 nucleotides matching TRBD1. After removal of 5 bases from V and 3 bases from J, the junction contained 3 bases not matched to a gene. Germline values: CDR1 SEHNR, CDR2 FQNEAQ (reference sequence). CDR3 length: 13 residues. CDR3 coding DNA: TGTGCCAGCAGCCGTACAGGGGAAGAGACCCAGTACTTC. Protein: CASSRTGEETQYF.

The chain recombines TRBV30 with TRBJ2-7; D call uncertain. The V gene's germline CDR1 is GTSNPN and CDR2 SVGIG (reference sequence). V shed 0 bases and J shed 3 bases, with 9 bases lying between them. The CDR3 length is 13 residues. CDR3 sequence: CAWSVGSGYEQYF. The CDR3, as DNA: TGTGCCTGGAGTGTTGGGTCGGGCTACGAGCAGTACTTC.

The genes are TRBV20-1 and TRBJ2-3; maybe TRBD2 (6 bases). Germline V gene lookup returns CDR1 DFQATT and CDR2 SNEGSKA (reference sequence). V dropped 3 bases and J dropped 11 bases, with 12 bases sitting between them. The length of the CDR3 is 11 residues. CDR3 amino acids: CSARRETGQYF. The CDR3 nucleotides are TGCAGTGCTAGGCGGGAAACCGGGCAGTATTTT.

This clone showed up just once. This sequence joins TRBV7-9 and TRBJ1-2; D ambiguous. CDR3 length: 13 amino acids. From germline, CDR1 is SEHNR and CDR2 FQNEAQ (reference sequence). V was cut by 1 base and J by 2 bases, with 5 bases left in between. This chain's CDR3 is CASSLVQNYGYTF. The CDR3 DNA follows: TGTGCCAGCAGCTTAGTGCAGAACTATGGCTACACCTTC.